The 23 T cell receptor beta chains given below trace back to one sample, sequenced in a study of OX40 agonist ivuxolimab in advanced cancers. Clones were sequenced by immunoSEQ multiplex PCR, and TCRdb holds only the in-frame ones, with some missing. The repertoire holds about 48,000 clones, with 88% as singletons. The sample was CD4+ or CD8+ T cells sorted from blood, taken in a trial of the OX40 agonist ivuxolimab. Source of these receptors: an adult with an advanced solid tumor such as melanoma, head and neck, liver or kidney cancer.

The rearrangement uses TRBV2 and TRBJ1-1; D is unclear. This CDR3 region has 13 residues. The V end was cut by 10 bases, the J end by 3 bases, with 15 bases between. Germline V gene lookup returns CDR1 SNHLY and CDR2 FYNNEI. DNA of the CDR3: TGTGCCAACCAATACCTTCGGGACACTGAAGCTTTCTTT. Translation gives CANQYLRDTEAFF.

V is TRBV6-1 and J is TRBJ1-4; tentative D call: TRBD1 (5 bases). Germline V CDR1 and CDR2: MNHNS, SASEGT. This CDR3 has 14 residues. V lost 4 bases and J lost 7, with 13 bases in between. CDR3: CASSGGGDPEKLFF. In DNA, the CDR3 is TGTGCCAGCAGTGGAGGAGGGGACCCTGAAAAACTGTTTTTT.

This rearrangement joins TRBV28 to TRBJ1-5; D gene uncertain. There are 11 residues in the CDR3. Trimming stripped 10 bases from V and 6 bases from J, with 10 bases between. The germline CDR1 and CDR2 sequences are MDHEN and SYDVKM. The CDR3 protein is CATATSQPQHF. The CDR3 DNA is TGTGCCACCGCCACCAGTCAGCCCCAGCATTTT. Full variable domain (outside the CDR3, taken from reference TRBV28 and TRBJ1-5): DVKVTQSSRYLVKRTGEKVFLECVQDMDHENMFWYRQDPGLGLRLIYFSYDVKMKEKGDIPEGYSVSREKKERFSLILESASTNQTSMYLCATATSQPQHFGDGTRLSIL.

The chain joins TRBV5-8 to TRBJ2-3; maybe TRBD2 (5 bases). This CDR3 has 16 residues. CDR1 is SGHTS and CDR2 is YDEGEE in the germline V gene. V was trimmed by 2 bases and J by 3 bases, leaving 16 bases between them. Written as DNA, the CDR3 is TGTGCCAGCAGCTTTGCCGGCCGACGCGGGACAGATACGCAGTATTTT. Translation gives CASSFAGRRGTDTQYF.

The J gene is TRBJ2-1, the V gene TRBV13; possible D gene TRBD2, 5 bases. Germline values: CDR1 PRHDT, CDR2 FYEKMQ (reference sequence). CDR3 length equals 13 residues. Trimming cost V 1 base and J 7 bases, with 8 bases left between them. CDR3 coding DNA: TGTGCCAGCAGCTTAGTAGCGCAGAATGAGCAGTTCTTC. Its protein product is CASSLVAQNEQFF.

This chain uses TRBV18 with TRBJ1-2, with D possibly being TRBD1 (5 bases). Germline lookup yields CDR1 KGHSH and CDR2 LQKENI. Between the trimmed V and J ends, which lost 4 bases and 0 bases, there was a span of 12 bases. The CDR3 contains 15 residues. The CDR3 coding sequence is TGTGCCAGCTCACTCCAGGGCGAGTCTAACTATGGCTACACCTTC. Protein product: CASSLQGESNYGYTF.

A single count supports this clone. This chain connects TRBV10-3 to TRBJ2-1, with TRBD1 matching 8 bases. Looked up from germline, CDR1 is ENHRY and CDR2 is SYGVKD. Trimming took 6 bases from V and 3 from J; bases not matched to a gene: 4. The CDR3 is 14 residues long. The DNA of the CDR3 is TGTGCCATCAGGGACAGGGAGGACTACAATGAGCAGTTCTTC. Translating it yields CAIRDREDYNEQFF.

The V and J genes are TRBV14 and TRBJ2-3; D uncertain. Germline loops: CDR1 SGHDN, CDR2 FVKESK. The CDR3 covers 17 residues. V was cut by 0 bases and J by 0 bases, with 13 bases left in between. CDR3 nucleotides: TGTGCCAGCAGCCAAGATTTTGGGCAGGCTAGCACAGATACGCAGTATTTT. This codes for CASSQDFGQASTDTQYF.

The CDR3 spells CASSQEALFSDYGNEQYF. The CDR3 coding sequence is TGCGCCAGCAGCCAAGAGGCCCTTTTCAGCGACTACGGGAACGAGCAGTACTTC. This rearrangement joins TRBV4-1 to TRBJ2-7, with D maybe TRBD2 (5 bases). V dropped 0 bases and J dropped 5 bases, with 23 bases sitting between them. The CDR3 is made up of 18 amino acids. Germline loops: CDR1 MGHRA, CDR2 YSYEKL.

The chain has TRBV11-3 and TRBJ2-5, with TRBD1 identical over 8 bases. With 2 bases clipped from V and 5 bases from J, the junction kept 13 bases outside the gene matches. CDR1 and CDR2 from the germline V gene are SGHNT and YENEEA. The CDR3 contains 17 residues. CDR3 in amino acids: CASSLTLWSGGMETQYF. The DNA of the CDR3 is TGTGCCAGCAGCTTAACGTTATGGTCAGGGGGCATGGAGACCCAGTACTTC.

The chain links TRBV10-1 to TRBJ2-7; D may be TRBD1 (6 bases). V lost 2 bases to trimming and J lost 6 bases, with 17 bases between them. This CDR3 is 15 amino acids long. The V gene's germline CDR1 is WNHNN and CDR2 SYGVQD (reference sequence). The CDR3 sequence: CASSEGSGVVGEQYF. The CDR3 coding sequence is TGCGCCAGCAGTGAGGGTTCAGGGGTTGTCGGCGAGCAGTACTTC.

This clone has a handful of counts. The chain has TRBV5-1 and TRBJ1-4; a weak D match, TRBD1 (5 bases). Trimming left V 0 bases short and J 4 bases short, with 10 bases between. This CDR3 spans 15 amino acids. Germline assignment: CDR1 SGHRS and CDR2 YFSETQ. Here the CDR3 DNA reads TGCGCCAGCAGCTTGGCCCCAGGGAATAATGAAAAACTGTTTTTT. It codes for CASSLAPGNNEKLFF. Variable domain in full (rest from reference TRBV5-1 and TRBJ1-4): KAGVTQTPRYLIKTRGQQVTLSCSPISGHRSVSWYQQTPGQGLQFLFEYFSETQRNKGNFPGRFSGRQFSNSRSEMNVSTLELGDSALYLCASSLAPGNNEKLFFGSGTQLSVL.

This clone was detected only a few times. J is TRBJ1-1 and V is TRBV6-5; a possible D gene is TRBD1 (6 bases). The CDR3 is 14 residues long. V was shortened by 2 bases and J by 5 bases, with 12 bases between the two germline ends. CDR1 and CDR2 from the germline V gene are MNHEY and SVGAGI. The CDR3 DNA is TGTGCCAGCAGTTACGTCAGGGGTAGGACTGAAGCTTTCTTT. It is translated as CASSYVRGRTEAFF.

In its sample, this clone was seen once. This chain connects TRBV30 to TRBJ2-4; D is uncertain. Germline CDR1 GTSNPN, CDR2 SVGIG (reference sequence). This CDR3 region has 13 residues. The V end was cut by 2 bases, the J end by 7 bases, with 12 bases between. CDR3 in DNA: TGTGCCTGGAGTTATCCGATGGAGAACATTCAGTACTTC. Its translation is CAWSYPMENIQYF.

The rearrangement links TRBV19 to TRBJ1-3; D gene uncertain. From germline, CDR1 is LNHDA and CDR2 SQIVND (reference sequence). This CDR3 has 13 amino acids. V was shortened by 4 bases and J by 0 bases, with 4 bases between the two germline ends. The CDR3 sequence is CASSSNSGNTIYF. In DNA form, the CDR3 reads TGTGCCAGTAGTAGCAACTCTGGAAACACCATATATTTT.

This clone was seen more than once but under ten times. This CDR3 reads CASSLDTGAQGSYTF. DNA of the CDR3: TGTGCCAGCAGCTTAGACACAGGGGCCCAAGGGAGCTACACCTTC. J is TRBJ1-2 and V is TRBV11-2; 7 bases are shared with TRBD1. The germline V gene has CDR1 SGHAT and CDR2 FQNNGV. J lost 9 bases, V lost 0 bases, and 10 bases had no gene match. The CDR3 has 15 amino acids.

This CDR3 is CSVEVGQGEETQYF. CDR3 sequence (DNA): TGCAGCGTTGAAGTGGGGCAGGGAGAGGAGACCCAGTACTTC. The chain employs TRBV29-1 and TRBJ2-5, with D perhaps TRBD1 or TRBD2 (5 bases each). The CDR3 runs to 14 residues. Germline V CDR1 and CDR2: SQVTM, ANQGSEA. Trimming cost V 1 base and J 5 bases, with 14 bases left between them.

This clone was seen a single time. The chain couples TRBV11-3 to TRBJ2-7, with 9 nucleotides matching TRBD1. CDR3 length: 13 residues. Unmatched junction bases numbered 3, after V lost 5 bases and J lost 4 bases. Germline assignment: CDR1 SGHNT and CDR2 YENEEA. CDR3 region: CASSQDRGYEQYF. Here the CDR3 DNA reads TGTGCCAGCAGCCAAGACAGGGGGTACGAGCAGTACTTC.

The chain employs TRBV2 and TRBJ2-2; 14 nucleotides align to TRBD2. Per the germline V gene, CDR1 is SNHLY and CDR2 is FYNNEI. The CDR3 sequence is 18 residues long. Trimming took 4 bases from V and 3 from J; bases not matched to a gene: 7. Here the CDR3 DNA reads TGTGCCAGCAGTGCACCTGGGACTAGCGGGAGAGACACCGGGGAGCTGTTTTTT. Protein product: CASSAPGTSGRDTGELFF.

The rearrangement uses TRBV6-1 and TRBJ2-7; 12 bases are shared with TRBD1. CDR1 is MNHNS and CDR2 is SASEGT in the germline V gene. The CDR3 totals 15 residues. J lost 5 bases, V lost 6 bases, and 8 bases had no gene match. CDR3 in DNA: TGTGCCAGCAGACCTGGGACAGGGGGCTTCAACGAGCAGTACTTC. Protein sequence: CASRPGTGGFNEQYF.

The chain has TRBV29-1 and TRBJ2-2; D may be TRBD1 or TRBD2 (5 bases each). This CDR3 comprises 13 residues. V lost 3 bases to trimming and J lost 6 bases, with 11 bases between them. The germline V gene has CDR1 SQVTM and CDR2 ANQGSEA. DNA for the CDR3: TGCAGCGTTGACCCGCTGGGGGCCGGGGAGCTGTTTTTT. It is translated as CSVDPLGAGELFF.

The chain joins TRBV6-6 to TRBJ2-1, with 11 bases aligning to TRBD2. The CDR3 length is 14 residues. V was pared by 7 bases and J by 9 bases, with 8 bases of the junction left unmatched. Germline V lookup: CDR1 MNHNY, CDR2 SVGAGI (reference sequence). This CDR3 reads CASTSLAGVLEQFF. The CDR3 DNA reads as TGTGCCAGCACATCACTAGCGGGGGTTCTTGAGCAGTTCTTC.

This clone was recorded only once. The gene calls are TRBV5-1 and TRBJ1-1; tentative D call: TRBD1 (6 bases). Germline V lookup: CDR1 SGHRS, CDR2 YFSETQ. Trimming pared 4 bases from V and 1 base from J, leaving 14 bases between. CDR3 size: 15 residues. The CDR3 bases are TGCGCCAGCAGCCCCGGCGCGGGACAGAACACTGAAGCTTTCTTT. This sequence encodes CASSPGAGQNTEAFF.